Listed below are T cell receptor beta chains from one sample, sequenced in a study of blood T cells in healthy people across ages. TCRdb re-called the 5' RACE reads through MiXCR, storing one row per CDR3 protein. The sample shows approximately 760,000 distinct CDR3 sequences, 20% to 25% of them seen only once. These records were also assigned to another study, of T cells of mothers and their children.

The specimen sequenced was blood. Source of these receptors: a boy aged 10-17 years in good health. Both conserved end residues are part of each CDR3. The D gene is left open where the match is weak. The listing skips clone size in some rows; elsewhere it reads once, few, many or a size class.

>TRBV20-1|.|TRBJ2-5|TRBD2
CSARTGSGRAWETQYF
TGCAGTGCTAGAACCGGTAGCGGGAGGGCCTGGGAGACCCAGTACTTC
>TRBV28|few|TRBJ2-7|.
CASRETGSSYEQYF
TGTGCCAGCAGAGAGACAGGATCATCCTACGAGCAGTACTTC
>TRBV7-2|few|TRBJ1-2|.
CASSLVGRALYGYTF
TGTGCCAGCAGCTTAGTAGGCAGGGCGCTCTATGGCTACACCTTC
>TRBV4-1|.|TRBJ2-7|.
CASSQEPARSHEQYF
TGCGCCAGCAGCCAAGAACCGGCCAGGTCGCACGAGCAGTACTTC
>TRBV9|few|TRBJ2-1|TRBD2
CASSPISGDYNEQFF
TGTGCCAGCAGCCCAATAAGCGGGGACTATAATGAGCAGTTCTTC
>TRBV9|.|TRBJ1-5|TRBD1
CASSPGQVIETQHF
TGTGCCAGCAGCCCCGGACAGGTAATTGAGACCCAGCATTTT
>TRBV6-5|few|TRBJ2-3|.
CATKLGTGTDTQYF
TGTGCCACCAAACTCGGGACTGGCACAGATACGCAGTATTTT
>TRBV5-6|.|TRBJ1-2|TRBD1
CASSRLDRDSSGYTF
TGTGCCAGCAGCCGCCTCGACAGGGACAGCTCTGGCTACACCTTC
>TRBV28|.|TRBJ1-6|TRBD1
CASSSGQGFIGSSPLHF
TGTGCCAGCAGTTCGGGACAGGGCTTCATTGGTAGTTCACCCCTCCACTTT
>TRBV5-1|few|TRBJ1-4|.
CASSSDGDGSNEKLFF
TGCGCCAGCAGCTCCGACGGTGATGGGAGTAATGAAAAACTGTTTTTT
>TRBV4-2|.|TRBJ2-7|TRBD2
CASSQSTSATYEQYF
TGTGCCAGCAGCCAGTCCACTAGCGCAACCTACGAGCAGTACTTC
>TRBV9|.|TRBJ2-5|.
CASSVDASGAVETQYF
TGTGCCAGCAGCGTAGATGCTAGTGGGGCGGTGGAGACCCAGTACTTC
>TRBV4-1|.|TRBJ2-1|.
CASSRYSERADEQFF
TGCGCCAGCAGCCGGTACTCCGAGCGGGCGGATGAGCAGTTCTTC
>TRBV19|.|TRBJ2-3|TRBD2
CASSSRSNRGGRPDTQYF
TGTGCCAGTAGTTCCCGCTCTAATCGCGGGGGGAGACCAGATACGCAGTATTTT
>TRBV10-3|.|TRBJ1-2|.
CASGRDTGNYGYTF
TGTGCGTCCGGGAGGGACACAGGAAACTATGGCTACACCTTC
>TRBV29-1|.|TRBJ2-1|TRBD2
CSVPQGAGGPLNEQFF
TGCAGCGTCCCCCAAGGGGCGGGAGGGCCGTTAAATGAGCAGTTCTTC
>TRBV6-2/TRBV6-3|few|TRBJ2-1|.
CASTTSYNEQFF
TGTGCCAGCACGACGTCCTACAATGAGCAGTTCTTC
>TRBV12-3/TRBV12-4|.|TRBJ2-3|TRBD1
CASSGQGIHTDTQYF
TGTGCCAGCAGCGGACAGGGGATCCACACAGATACGCAGTATTTT
>TRBV7-2|few|TRBJ2-3|TRBD2
CASSLGLAGVTTDTQYF
TGTGCCAGCAGCTTAGGACTAGCGGGAGTAACCACAGATACGCAGTATTTT
>TRBV28|.|TRBJ2-2|.
CASRGFGDSNTGELFF
TGTGCCAGCAGAGGTTTTGGAGACAGCAACACCGGGGAGCTGTTTTTT
>TRBV7-2|once|TRBJ2-5|.
CASVTGGGGGQETQYF
TGTGCCAGCGTAACTGGGGGCGGAGGGGGCCAAGAGACCCAGTACTTC
>TRBV5-1|.|TRBJ2-7|TRBD1
CASSGGQGEDEQYF
TGCGCCAGCAGCGGAGGACAGGGGGAGGACGAGCAGTACTTC
>TRBV6-1|.|TRBJ1-4|.
CASTSAGKLFF
TGTGCCAGCACTTCGGCAGGAAAACTGTTTTTT
>TRBV13|few|TRBJ2-1|TRBD2
CASSLTSVDNEQFF
TGTGCCAGCAGCCTGACTAGCGTGGACAATGAGCAGTTCTTC
>TRBV12-3/TRBV12-4|.|TRBJ1-2|.
CASSRQGWVGYTF
TGTGCCAGCAGTCGTCAGGGTTGGGTCGGCTACACCTTC
>TRBV7-2|few|TRBJ2-3|TRBD2
CASSLVAGGITDTQYF
TGTGCCAGCAGCTTAGTCGCGGGGGGAATCACAGATACGCAGTATTTT
>TRBV2|.|TRBJ1-3|.
CASSASRSSTTGRGNTIYF
TGTGCCAGCAGTGCGTCTCGTTCGAGTACCACAGGCCGTGGAAACACCATATATTTT
>TRBV20-1|.|TRBJ1-1|TRBD1
CSARATVRGAEAFF
TGCAGTGCTAGAGCGACAGTCAGGGGGGCTGAAGCTTTCTTT